The subject of this entry is one TCR beta chain. The V gene's germline CDR1 is SGHTA and CDR2 FQGNSA. Trimming left V 10 bases short and J 0 bases short, with 13 bases between. The CDR3 spans 14 residues. This sample is drawn from a study of shared clonotypes between healthy human individuals. This table comes from immunoSEQ multiplex PCR, and its TCRdb copy is limited to in-frame clones, with some not included. The sample shows over 75,000 clones, 68% of them seen only once. The sequenced sample consisted of memory CD8+ T cells sorted from blood. Regarding subset: CD45RO+ cells pooled with CCR7-negative TemRA cells. The chain couples TRBV7-2 to TRBJ2-1; the D call may be TRBD1 or TRBD2 (5 bases each). This TCR came from a man aged 30 to 45 in good health. The CDR3: CATPRAGSYNEQFF. The DNA for the CDR3 is TGTGCCACCCCCAGGGCGGGCTCCTACAATGAGCAGTTCTTC.